The TCR beta chain described here comes from a study of blood T cell repertoires in COVID-19. Assay used: immunoSEQ multiplex PCR; TCRdb lists only in-frame clones, some missing. The data hold about 250,000 clones, with about 80% observed a single time. The germline V gene encodes CDR1 ENHRY and CDR2 SYGVKD. The CDR3 length is 13 residues. The junction had 11 bases not matched to a gene; V was cut back by 10 bases and J by 8 bases. The table lists this clone with a count of one. The chain carries TRBV10-3 and TRBJ2-1; 7 bases are shared with TRBD1. The specimen sequenced was PBMCs or T cells enriched from blood (not recorded which). This sequence originates from a man aged 45-65 years who had recovered from COVID-19. This CDR3 reads CATQGQPLDEQFF. As DNA, the CDR3 is TGTGCCACGCAGGGACAGCCCTTGGATGAGCAGTTCTTC.